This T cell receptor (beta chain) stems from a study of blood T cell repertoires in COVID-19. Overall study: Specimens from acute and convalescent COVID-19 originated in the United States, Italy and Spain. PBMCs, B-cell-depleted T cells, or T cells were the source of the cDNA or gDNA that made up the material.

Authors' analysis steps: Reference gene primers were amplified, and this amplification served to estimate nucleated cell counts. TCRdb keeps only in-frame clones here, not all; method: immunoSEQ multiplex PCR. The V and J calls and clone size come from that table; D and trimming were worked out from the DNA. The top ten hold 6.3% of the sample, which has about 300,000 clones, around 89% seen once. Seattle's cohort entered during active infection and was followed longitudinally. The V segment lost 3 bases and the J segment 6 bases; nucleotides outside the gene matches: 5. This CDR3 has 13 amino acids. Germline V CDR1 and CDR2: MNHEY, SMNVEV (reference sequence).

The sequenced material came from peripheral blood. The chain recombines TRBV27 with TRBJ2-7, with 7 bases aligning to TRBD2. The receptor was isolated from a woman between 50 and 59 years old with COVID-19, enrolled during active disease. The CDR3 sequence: CASSFAGEIEQYF. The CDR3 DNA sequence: TGTGCCAGCAGTTTCGCGGGAGAGATCGAGCAGTACTTC.